A selection of T cell receptor beta chains follows, all from one sample in a study of blood T cell repertoires in COVID-19. Clones were sequenced by immunoSEQ multiplex PCR, and TCRdb holds only the in-frame ones, with some missing. The sample lists 95,000 to 150,000 clones, around 80% occurring once. Sample: peripheral blood. These receptors came from a man aged 55 to 69 with active or convalescent COVID-19. The CDR3 runs from the conserved cysteine through the conserved F or W. The D gene is left open where the match is weak. The size of a clone is reported for some rows only, either as once, few or many, or as a class for expanded clones.

DNA,CDR3,J,V,size,D
TGCGCCAGCAGCCTAAGGACAGGGGCAAACAATGAGCAGTTCTTC,CASSLRTGANNEQFF,TRBJ2-1,TRBV4-3,-,TRBD1
TGTGCCAGTAAGTCGGGCTCCTACAATGAGCAGTTCTTC,CASKSGSYNEQFF,TRBJ2-1,TRBV19,-,-
TGCAGCGTTGAGAGGGCGTCTAATGAAAAACTGTTTTTT,CSVERASNEKLFF,TRBJ1-4,TRBV29-1,-,-
TGTGCCAGCAGCCATCGGACAGGCCACTCTGGGGCCAACGTCCTGACTTTC,CASSHRTGHSGANVLTF,TRBJ2-6,TRBV3-1/TRBV3-2,-,TRBD1
TGTGCCAGCAGCCACGAGACAGATGAAGCTTTCTTT,CASSHETDEAFF,TRBJ1-1,TRBV3-1/TRBV3-2,-,-
TGTGCCAGCAGTTACGGGGCATTAGGCTATGGCTACACCTTC,CASSYGALGYGYTF,TRBJ1-2,TRBV6-2/TRBV6-3,few,-
TGTGCCAGCAGCCGCAGAGGGAGGGAGAACTATGGCTACACCTTC,CASSRRGRENYGYTF,TRBJ1-2,TRBV9,-,-
TGTGCCAGCAGCCTGACTGACAGGTTACATAGCAATCAGCCCCAGCATTTT,CASSLTDRLHSNQPQHF,TRBJ1-5,TRBV13,-,-
TGCGCCAGCAGTCAAGCAGGACAGGGGGGGTACGAGCAGTACTTC,CASSQAGQGGYEQYF,TRBJ2-7,TRBV23-1,-,TRBD1
TGTGCCAGCAGAACAGTCGCAAACACTGAAGCTTTCTTT,CASRTVANTEAFF,TRBJ1-1,TRBV6-5,-,-
TGTGCCAGCAGCCTCGCCTCCGGTAGCGGGAGGTTCCAAGAGACCCAGTACTTC,CASSLASGSGRFQETQYF,TRBJ2-5,TRBV5-6,-,TRBD2
TGTGCTAGTGGTCCGCGCGGACAGGGTTGGAGACCCCAGTACTTC,CASGPRGQGWRPQYF,TRBJ2-5,TRBV12-5,-,TRBD1
TGTGCCAGCAGCTTGGCGTTTCGAGGGGGATACAATGAGCAGTTCTTC,CASSLAFRGGYNEQFF,TRBJ2-1,TRBV5-4,-,-
TGCGCCAGCAGCCTAGCGCGGTGGGAACCAAAGCAGTTCTTC,CASSLARWEPKQFF,TRBJ2-1,TRBV4-1,-,-
TGTGCCAGCAGTGAACCTTACGAGCAGTACTTC,CASSEPYEQYF,TRBJ2-7,TRBV6-1,few,-
TGTGCCATCAGTGAGTGGAGCGGGAGGGGTACAGATACGCAGTATTTT,CAISEWSGRGTDTQYF,TRBJ2-3,TRBV10-3,few,TRBD2
TGTGCCAGTAGTATAGAGGGTGCAGGAAGGTATGGCTACACCTTC,CASSIEGAGRYGYTF,TRBJ1-2,TRBV19,-,-
TGTGCCAGCAGTGAGCGGGAGAGGTGGGGCACAGATACGCAGTATTTT,CASSERERWGTDTQYF,TRBJ2-3,TRBV6-1,-,TRBD2
TGTGCCAGCAGTGCGTTCCGGGACTGGCTCACAGATACGCAGTATTTT,CASSAFRDWLTDTQYF,TRBJ2-3,TRBV28,-,-
TGTGCCAGTAGTATCGGGACAGGGGCCCCGTACGGGCAGTTCTTC,CASSIGTGAPYGQFF,TRBJ2-1,TRBV19,-,TRBD1
TGTGCCAGCACCCCTCGGCTAGCGGGACTCGATGAGCAGTTCTTC,CASTPRLAGLDEQFF,TRBJ2-1,TRBV9,-,TRBD2
TGTGCCAGCAGCGCATACAGGGGGAGGGGGACTGAAGCTTTCTTT,CASSAYRGRGTEAFF,TRBJ1-1,TRBV7-9,-,TRBD1
TGCGCCAGCAGCTCCCGTAACACCGGGGAGCTGTTTTTT,CASSSRNTGELFF,TRBJ2-2,TRBV5-1,few,-
TGTGCCAGCAGCCAAGATAGCAGCTACGAGCAGTACTTC,CASSQDSSYEQYF,TRBJ2-7,TRBV4-2,-,-
TGTGCCAGTAACTACAGGGGGCAAGGCGGCTACACCTTC,CASNYRGQGGYTF,TRBJ1-2,TRBV19,-,TRBD1
TGTGCCAGCAGTTACAAACCTACCGGGGCCAACGTCCTGACTTTC,CASSYKPTGANVLTF,TRBJ2-6,TRBV6-7,few,-
TGTGCCAGCAGCGTAGATCGGACAGCTGGTGGCTACACCTTC,CASSVDRTAGGYTF,TRBJ1-2,TRBV9,-,-
TGTGCCATTGGGGCGGCGGGGGCCAACGTCCTGACTTTC,CAIGAAGANVLTF,TRBJ2-6,TRBV6-5,-,-
TGTGCCAGCAGCTTAGCGGCAGTAGACAGGGGTTTAGCTAACTATGGCTACACCTTC,CASSLAAVDRGLANYGYTF,TRBJ1-2,TRBV7-9,-,TRBD1
TGTGCCAGCAGCTCCACCGTGGGGACCAGGGGCACCGGGGAGCTGTTTTTT,CASSSTVGTRGTGELFF,TRBJ2-2,TRBV11-3,once,-
TGTGCCAGTACTCCTAGCGGGATTGCCTCCACTGAGCAGTTCTTC,CASTPSGIASTEQFF,TRBJ2-1,TRBV19,-,TRBD2
TGTGCCAGCAGCCTCGGGGGGGGCTGGAAAATCTTT,CASSLGGGWKIF,TRBJ1-1,TRBV7-2,-,-
TGTGCCAGCTCACCACCGGGACGACTAGCGGGAGAATACGAGCAGTACTTC,CASSPPGRLAGEYEQYF,TRBJ2-7,TRBV18,-,TRBD2
TGTGCCAGCAGGTTTTCCAGGGGGAACTATGGCTACACCTTC,CASRFSRGNYGYTF,TRBJ1-2,TRBV6-5,-,TRBD1
TGTGCCAGCAGCCGCGGACTTGGGCAGTTCTTC,CASSRGLGQFF,TRBJ2-1,TRBV4-2,-,-
TGTGCCAGCAGCTTAGTCGTCCAAGAGACCCAGTACTTC,CASSLVVQETQYF,TRBJ2-5,TRBV7-2,-,-
TGTGCCAGCAGCCTCCGAGAGGGTTGGAACTATGGCTACACCTTC,CASSLREGWNYGYTF,TRBJ1-2,TRBV11-2,few,-
TGTGCCGCGTCGCCGGGACTACGCTACGAGCAGTACTTC,CAASPGLRYEQYF,TRBJ2-7,TRBV6-5,-,TRBD2
TGCAGCGCCACCCGCGACTCCTACGAGCAGTACTTC,CSATRDSYEQYF,TRBJ2-7,TRBV29-1,-,-
TGCGCCAGCAGCTTGGTCCTAGCGGCAAACACCGGGGAGCTGTTTTTT,CASSLVLAANTGELFF,TRBJ2-2,TRBV5-1,-,TRBD2
TGTGCCAGCAGCCCCCGAGGGGGTGCCTACGAGCAGTACTTC,CASSPRGGAYEQYF,TRBJ2-7,TRBV5-4,-,-
TGTGCCAGCTCACCAGGGGGCGAATACAATGAGCAGTTCTTC,CASSPGGEYNEQFF,TRBJ2-1,TRBV18,-,-
TGTGCCAGCAGCTTAGCGCGGCGGGATTCACCCCTCCACTTT,CASSLARRDSPLHF,TRBJ1-6,TRBV7-9,-,-
TGCGCCAGCAGCGCCCCGGGACAGGGATCTTGGGAGCAGTACTTC,CASSAPGQGSWEQYF,TRBJ2-7,TRBV5-1,-,TRBD1